This passage covers 11 T cell receptor beta chains from one sample sequenced in a study of blood T cell repertoires in COVID-19 (dated by TCRdb to between 2020 and 2021). The method behind the library was the immunoSEQ multiplex PCR assay. TCRdb holds this immuneACCESS table with in-frame rearrangements only. Some clones are missing; in checked studies, unresolved V genes explain under half, and the rest has no known cause. The sample data list around 100,000 clones, and around 85% of these were observed just once. The biggest ten clones account for approximately 1.8% of the sample. The source material was peripheral blood. Source of these receptors: a woman aged 70-85 years with active or convalescent COVID-19.

The chain is built from TRBV5-4 and TRBJ2-2, with 7 bases matching TRBD2. CDR1 is SGHNT and CDR2 is YYREEE in the germline V gene (reference sequence). The CDR3 covers 14 residues. With V trimmed by 0 bases and J by 6 bases, 2 bases remained unmatched. Written as DNA, the CDR3 is TGTGCCAGCAGCTTGGACACTAGCGCCGGGGAGCTGTTTTTT. It is translated as CASSLDTSAGELFF.

CDR3 coding DNA: TGCGCCAGCAGCTTGCCTCAGGGGAACACTGAAGCTTTCTTT. Translation gives CASSLPQGNTEAFF. The genes are TRBV5-1 and TRBJ1-1; D perhaps matches TRBD1 (5 bases). V was shortened by 1 base and J by 1 base, with 8 bases between the two germline ends. Germline CDR1 is SGHRS and CDR2 is YFSETQ. This CDR3 is 14 amino acids long.

This chain uses TRBV28 with TRBJ2-7, with 12 bases lining up with TRBD2. V shed 6 bases, J shed 4 bases, and the junction held 10 bases outside the gene matches. From germline, CDR1 is MDHEN and CDR2 SYDVKM. The CDR3 totals 16 residues. The CDR3 DNA reads TGTGCCAGCAGCCAAAGGACTAGCGGGAAGCCTTACGAGCAGTACTTC. Translating gives CASSQRTSGKPYEQYF.

The chain joins TRBV10-3 to TRBJ2-2, with 10 bases that match TRBD1. Germline CDR1 reads ENHRY; CDR2 reads SYGVKD. CDR3 size: 16 residues. With V trimmed by 7 bases and J by 4 bases, 9 bases remained unmatched. CDR3 sequence reads: CAITSDRGQVTGELFF. The DNA for the CDR3 is TGTGCCATCACCTCAGACAGGGGGCAGGTCACCGGGGAGCTGTTTTTT.

The chain employs TRBV7-2 and TRBJ2-5; D is possibly TRBD2 (6 bases). CDR1 and CDR2 from the germline V gene are SGHTA and FQGNSA. The CDR3 spans 13 residues. The V and J ends lost 2 bases and 5 bases respectively, with 9 bases between them. CDR3 sequence: CASSLSGGETQYF. The CDR3 DNA reads TGTGCCAGCAGCTTAAGTGGGGGGGAGACCCAGTACTTC.

The rearrangement uses TRBV5-1 and TRBJ2-5, with 7 positions matching TRBD1. V shed 2 bases, J shed 3 bases, and the junction held 4 bases outside the gene matches. Per germline, CDR1 SGHRS and CDR2 YFSETQ. The CDR3 consists of 14 residues. The CDR3 bases are TGCGCCAGCAGCTTACCTGGACAGGAAGAGACCCAGTACTTC. This sequence encodes CASSLPGQEETQYF.

This rearrangement joins TRBV19 to TRBJ1-3, with 9 positions matching TRBD1. The CDR3 sequence is 14 residues long. V trimming: 5 bases; J trimming: 3 bases; junction bases outside the gene matches: 2. Germline CDR1 and CDR2: LNHDA and SQIVND (reference sequence). CDR3 bases: TGTGCCAGTAGTCCGGACAGGGGTGGAAACACCATATATTTT. This encodes CASSPDRGGNTIYF.

This sequence joins TRBV28 and TRBJ2-3; maybe TRBD1 (6 bases). Trimming cost V 5 bases and J 3 bases, with 15 bases left between them. This CDR3 has 15 amino acids. Per the germline V gene, CDR1 is MDHEN and CDR2 is SYDVKM. As DNA, the CDR3 is TGTGCCAGCAGTGCGCCTGACAGGCTTACAGATACGCAGTATTTT. It specifies CASSAPDRLTDTQYF. Variable domain in full (rest from reference TRBV28 and TRBJ2-3): DVKVTQSSRYLVKRTGEKVFLECVQDMDHENMFWYRQDPGLGLRLIYFSYDVKMKEKGDIPEGYSVSREKKERFSLILESASTNQTSMYLCASSAPDRLTDTQYFGPGTRLTVL.

V usage is TRBV28 and J usage is TRBJ2-7; D may be TRBD2 (6 bases). The CDR3 is 15 residues long. Germline V CDR1 and CDR2: MDHEN, SYDVKM. The V end lost 7 bases, the J end lost 1 base, and 17 bases lay between the germline ends. CDR3 residues: CASTPSGTQSYEQYF. In nucleotides, the CDR3 is TGTGCCAGCACCCCATCAGGGACTCAATCCTACGAGCAGTACTTC.

The CDR3 DNA follows: TGTGCCAGCAGTGCCAATTCTGAGCGGGGATACACAGATACGCAGTATTTT. Translating it yields CASSANSERGYTDTQYF. The chain joins TRBV6-2 or TRBV6-3 to TRBJ2-3; TRBD2 aligns across 7 bases. After removal of 5 bases from V and 2 bases from J, the junction contained 13 bases not matched to a gene. Germline CDR1 and CDR2: MNHEY and SVGEGT. The CDR3 has 17 residues.

This sequence joins TRBV6-2 or TRBV6-3 and TRBJ2-3; the match to TRBD1 covers 7 bases. The germline CDR1 and CDR2 sequences are MNHEY and SVGEGT. CDR3 length: 15 amino acids. V shed 0 bases and J 6 bases; nucleotides not matched to a gene: 6. In DNA, the CDR3 is TGTGCCAGCAGTTACTCCCGGGACAGCGCTGATACGCAGTATTTT. It is translated as CASSYSRDSADTQYF.